This TCR beta chain was identified in a study of monozygotic twins with cystic fibrosis. Study-level information: Library input was around 3.2 micrograms of fragmented DNA, with approximately 16 PCR cycles. Whole-study findings and limits: Low clonality (median roughly 0.009) suggested a mostly naive repertoire.

Note on this clone: Its target is unknown.

Profiled with immunoSEQ multiplex PCR; TCRdb holds only in-frame clones, not every one. The table lists 34,000 or so clones, more than 90% of them singletons. The V end was cut by 3 bases, the J end by 3 bases, with 11 bases between. Germline V gene lookup returns CDR1 PRHDT and CDR2 FYEKMQ (reference sequence). The length of the CDR3 is 14 residues. The sequence was collected from a girl aged 2 to 9 with cystic fibrosis. The chain employs TRBV13 and TRBJ1-1, with a weak D call TRBD1 (5 bases). The specimen was blood. CDR3 region: CASSFGHRDTEAFF. CDR3 nucleotide sequence: TGTGCCAGCAGCTTCGGACATAGAGACACTGAAGCTTTCTTT.